This TCR beta chain was sequenced for a study of blood T cells in healthy people across ages. Donors gave about 10 milliliters of peripheral blood apiece. PCR was performed a second time for about 7 to 11 cycles using a sample-barcoded 5' primer and a J-beta primer mix. Any given sample supplied a minimum of 3 million CDR3-containing paired-end reads. One entry per CDR3 protein results from TCRdb running MiXCR on the 5' RACE reads. The table lists approximately 1,000,000 distinct CDR3 sequences, roughly two fifths of them singletons. V was shortened by 9 bases and J by 4 bases, with 18 bases between the two germline ends. This CDR3 contains 14 residues. In germline, CDR1 is MNHNY, CDR2 SVGAGI (reference sequence). Overall study results and limits: The authors considered diversity estimates from one million T cells to be underestimates.

This clonotype was seen more than once but under ten times. Its antigen is unknown. The sequencing input was blood. This sequence was found in a man aged 18 to 30 in good health. V gene TRBV6-6 combines with J gene TRBJ1-1; D is undetermined. The CDR3 nucleotides read TGTGCCAGTTACCCGGAGAGGGTCGCCACTGAAGCTTTCTTT. The encoded protein is CASYPERVATEAFF.